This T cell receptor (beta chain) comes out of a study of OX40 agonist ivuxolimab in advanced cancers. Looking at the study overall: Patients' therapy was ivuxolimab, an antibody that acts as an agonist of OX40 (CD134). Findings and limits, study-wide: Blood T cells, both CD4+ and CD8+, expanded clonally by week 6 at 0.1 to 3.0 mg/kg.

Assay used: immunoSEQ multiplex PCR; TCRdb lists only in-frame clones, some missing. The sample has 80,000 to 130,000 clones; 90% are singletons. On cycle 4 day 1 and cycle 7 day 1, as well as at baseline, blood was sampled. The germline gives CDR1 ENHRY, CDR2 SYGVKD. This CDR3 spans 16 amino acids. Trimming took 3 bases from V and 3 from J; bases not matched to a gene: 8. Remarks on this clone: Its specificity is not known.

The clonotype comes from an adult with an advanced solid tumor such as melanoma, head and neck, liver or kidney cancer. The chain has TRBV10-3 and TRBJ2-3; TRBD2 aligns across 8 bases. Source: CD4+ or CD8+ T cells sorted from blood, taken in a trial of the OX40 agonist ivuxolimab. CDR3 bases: TGTGCCATCAGTGACATGGTAGCGGGGAAAACAGATACGCAGTATTTT. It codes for CAISDMVAGKTDTQYF.